Below are 5 T cell receptor beta chains sequenced from a single sample in a study of cytomegalovirus exposure and HLA in healthy donors. Use of 60 Vbeta and 13 Jbeta primers characterized the PCR. TCRdb's table, derived via immunoSEQ multiplex PCR, lists solely in-frame clones and lacks some. The sample yields about 130,000 clones, more than 80% seen once. The sample comprised PBMCs. The receptors originated from a man aged 25-40 years in good health and CMV-seropositive.

The chain carries TRBV2 and TRBJ2-7, with a weak D call TRBD1 (5 bases). Trimming pared 6 bases from V and 9 bases from J, leaving 18 bases between. The CDR3 length is 13 residues. Germline V CDR1 and CDR2: SNHLY, FYNNEI. The chain's CDR3 is CASSPGAGPGQYF. The CDR3 coding sequence is TGTGCCAGCAGCCCTGGGGCCGGGCCTGGGCAGTACTTC.

The rearrangement uses TRBV2 and TRBJ1-2; possible D gene TRBD1, 6 bases. Trimming took off 6 bases at V and 5 bases at J, with 13 bases between the two ends. The CDR3 totals 13 residues. From germline, CDR1 is SNHLY and CDR2 FYNNEI. The CDR3 protein is CASREQGGYGYTF. The CDR3, as DNA: TGTGCCAGCAGAGAACAGGGAGGTTATGGCTACACCTTC.

This clone appeared a few times. This chain links TRBV18 with TRBJ2-1; tentatively, D is TRBD2 (6 bases). The CDR3 spans 13 residues. Trimming shortened V by 4 bases and J by 9 bases, and 13 bases separated the two germline ends. Germline CDR1 is KGHSH and CDR2 is LQKENI. The CDR3 DNA sequence: TGTGCCAGCTCACGCGGGATGGAGGGTGAGCAGTTCTTC. Amino acids: CASSRGMEGEQFF.

The J gene is TRBJ2-3, the V gene TRBV9, with D tentatively TRBD1 (6 bases). The germline V gene has CDR1 SGDLS and CDR2 YYNGEE. Trimming stripped 4 bases from V and 0 bases from J, with 27 bases between. This CDR3 has 20 amino acids. CDR3 region: CASSSRAAWDISFSTDTQYF. DNA for the CDR3: TGTGCCAGCAGCTCGCGAGCCGCTTGGGACATTTCCTTTAGCACAGATACGCAGTATTTT.

This rearrangement joins TRBV6-6 to TRBJ1-2, with D unresolved. Trimming stripped 6 bases from V and 4 bases from J, with 12 bases between. CDR1 and CDR2 (germline): MNHNY, SVGAGI (reference sequence). This CDR3 comprises 13 residues. In DNA form, the CDR3 reads TGTGCCAGCAGCCTCGTAGAGGGCTATGGCTACACCTTC. It specifies CASSLVEGYGYTF.